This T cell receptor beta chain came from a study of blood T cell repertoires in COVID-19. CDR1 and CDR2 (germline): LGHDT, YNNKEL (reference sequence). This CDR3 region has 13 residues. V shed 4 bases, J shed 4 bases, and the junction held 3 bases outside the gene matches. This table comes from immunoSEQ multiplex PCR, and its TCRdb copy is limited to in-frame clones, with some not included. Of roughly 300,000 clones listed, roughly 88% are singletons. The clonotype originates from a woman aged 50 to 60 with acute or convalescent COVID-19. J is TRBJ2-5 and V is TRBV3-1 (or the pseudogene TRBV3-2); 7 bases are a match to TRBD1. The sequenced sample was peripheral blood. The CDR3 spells CASSPTGSETQYF. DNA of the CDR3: TGTGCCAGCAGCCCGACAGGGTCAGAGACCCAGTACTTC.